This T cell receptor beta chain came from a study of blood T cells in healthy people across ages (dated by TCRdb to 2013 to 2016). For the wider study: In model experiments, template switching captured roughly one uniquely barcoded TCR beta cDNA molecule for every two T cells. Using the same blood draw, the study looked at two additional independent replicas of 1 million unique cDNA reads for two donors, one aged 18 to 30 and the other aged 80 or older. Donors were grouped into four age groups: young (average 16 years), middle-aged (39), aged (around 60) and long-lived (just over 80). To avoid experimental bias, donors of different ages were randomly spread across the sequencing lanes. To track age-related changes in TCR beta repertoire diversity, the study relied on deep sequencing normalized with unique cDNA molecular identifiers.

With respect to this clonotype: It lacks a known antigen. Per-nucleotide qualities are absent, and no much larger clonotype sits a single base away.

The approximately 39 donors, aged 6 to 90 years, were systemically healthy Caucasian individuals from Russia. Roughly 10 milliliters of peripheral blood were collected from each donor into EDTA-treated Vacutainer tubes. Ficoll-Paque density-gradient centrifugation was used to isolate PBMCs, with at least 7 million per sample. Trizol reagent was used to extract total RNA from PBMCs, with at least 5.5 micrograms per sample. For every donor, flow cytometry on a PBMC aliquot measured the percentage of naive CD45RAhigh/CD27high T cells. The V end gives up 9 bases and the J end 14 bases, leaving 12 bases in the junction not matched to a gene. The germline V gene (reference sequence) yields SGHNT for CDR1 and YYREEE for CDR2. From the cysteine through the phenylalanine, the CDR3 covers 11 amino acids. Only the CDR3 DNA stays, 33 bases, in frame from base 1. Summary of the overall study and its limitations: Compared with the aged group, the long-lived group had more naive CD4+ T cells, fewer expanded clones and increased TCR diversity, a pattern suggesting age selection. Estimates of total diversity from one million sequenced T cells were regarded as lower bounds and underestimates. There was a strong correlation between observed TCR beta diversity and the percentage of naive T cells measured by flow cytometry. Donor CMV infection status was unknown, potentially confounding age-related changes in expanded clonotypes. As age increased, observed TCR beta diversity per million T cells dropped in a roughly linear way, and a significant reduction was already evident by age around 41. Since profiling was done on bulk unsorted PBMCs, naive and antigen-experienced compartments could not be conclusively compared.

The method was 5' RACE. This sample was sequenced with an Illumina HiSeq 2500. The second PCR ran for roughly 7 to 11 cycles and used a J-beta primer mix along with a sample-barcoded 5' primer. A unique molecular identifier was introduced onto each TCR beta cDNA molecule by a template-switch 5' adaptor carrying 12 random nucleotides. Each sample yielded at least 2.5 million CDR3-containing paired-end reads. The Mint cDNA synthesis kit, primed by a TRBC-specific oligonucleotide, was used to synthesize first-strand cDNA from all RNA. Following uracil-DNA glycosylase treatment, a first 18-cycle PCR with universal primers M1SS and BC2_uni_R was performed on all cDNA. Per the source publication's procedure: Normalization of each sample was performed by random selection of 1 million high-quality reads, each carrying a distinct molecular identifier. Reads sharing molecular identifiers were discarded rather than binned into consensus sequences. CDR3 identification, clonotype clustering and error correction used MiTCR with a Q25 quality threshold and the strictest error-elimination algorithm. A nonparametric unseen species model with Euler transformation was used to estimate lower-bound total TCR beta diversity. TCRdb trimmed the raw reads at Q25, called clones with MiXCR and kept productive beta chains. Each record represents a unique CDR3 protein, reported with the most common genes and DNA among its rows. TCRdb's processing, not the study's, gives the V and J calls here. The sample records 1.5 million to 1.8 million distinct CDR3 sequences, approximately 43% of which are singletons. Of the sample, about 4.1% falls within the top ten clones.

This sequence uses TRBV5-4 and TRBJ2-3, with 7 bases in between that match TRBD2. Sequenced material: blood. This clonotype originated in a woman aged 18-29 years in good health. The CDR3 region has the sequence CAIDSGAARYF. The nucleotide sequence reads as follows: TGTGCCATCGACAGCGGGGCCGCCCGGTATTTT.